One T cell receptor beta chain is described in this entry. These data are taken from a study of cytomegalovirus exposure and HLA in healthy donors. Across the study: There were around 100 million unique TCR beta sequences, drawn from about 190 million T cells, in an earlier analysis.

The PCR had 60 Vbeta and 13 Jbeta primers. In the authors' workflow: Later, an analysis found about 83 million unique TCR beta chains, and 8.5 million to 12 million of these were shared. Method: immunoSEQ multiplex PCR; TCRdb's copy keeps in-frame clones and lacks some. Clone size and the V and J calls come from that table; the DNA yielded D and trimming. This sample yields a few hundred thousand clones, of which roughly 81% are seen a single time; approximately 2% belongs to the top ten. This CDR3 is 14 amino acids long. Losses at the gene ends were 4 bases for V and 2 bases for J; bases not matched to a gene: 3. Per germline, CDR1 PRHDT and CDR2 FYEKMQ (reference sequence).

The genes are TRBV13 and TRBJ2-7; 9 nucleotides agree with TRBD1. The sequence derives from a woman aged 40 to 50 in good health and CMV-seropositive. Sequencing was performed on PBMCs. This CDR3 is CASSSRQGAYEQYF. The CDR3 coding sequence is TGTGCCAGCAGCTCCCGACAGGGGGCCTACGAGCAGTACTTC.